This entry lists 10 T cell receptor beta chains sequenced from one sample in a study. MiXCR, run by TCRdb on the RT-PCR reads, gives a single entry per CDR3 protein. This sample has fewer than 800,000 distinct CDR3 sequences, with about 14% found just once. Input material: memory CD4+ T cells from blood. These receptor sequences come from a female donor in good health, serving as a healthy control.

V and J are TRBV4-3 and TRBJ2-7; 11 bases line up with TRBD2. CDR1 LGHNA and CDR2 YSLEER come from the germline V gene. CDR3 size: 17 residues. V was clipped by 0 bases and J by 7 bases; unmatched bases: 11. For the CDR3, the DNA is TGCGCCAGCAGCCAAGATATTATCCGGCTAGCGGGGGGTGAGCAGTACTTC. This codes for CASSQDIIRLAGGEQYF.

This rearrangement joins TRBV6-1 to TRBJ1-1; unclear D gene. The CDR3 covers 13 residues. Germline values: CDR1 MNHNS, CDR2 SASEGT. Trimming removed 7 bases from V and 4 bases from J, with 13 bases in between. The CDR3 DNA is TGTGCCAGCACCCTCCTGGGCTGCACTGAAGCTTTCTTT. Translated, it gives CASTLLGCTEAFF.

The chain combines TRBV12-3 or TRBV12-4 with TRBJ1-2, with D possibly being TRBD1 (6 bases). The CDR3 contains 13 residues. The V end was cut by 5 bases, the J end by 5 bases, with 12 bases between. The CDR3 loop reads CASSPQGQYGYTF. DNA for the CDR3: TGTGCCAGCAGTCCCCAAGGACAGTATGGCTACACCTTC.

V is TRBV7-2 and J is TRBJ1-3; D might be TRBD1 (5 bases). V lost 0 bases and J lost 4, with 10 bases in between. This CDR3 has 15 amino acids. In germline, CDR1 is SGHTA, CDR2 FQGNSA. The CDR3 nucleotides are TGTGCCAGCAGCTTAGCGAGGGGAGTGGGAAACACCATATATTTT. Translated: CASSLARGVGNTIYF.

This chain joins TRBV7-2 and TRBJ2-1; 9 bases are shared with TRBD1. Germline loops: CDR1 SGHTA, CDR2 FQGNSA. V shed 4 bases and J 4 bases; nucleotides not matched to a gene: 5. The CDR3 sequence is 15 residues long. CDR3: CASSSGQGGYNEQFF. DNA of the CDR3: TGTGCCAGCAGCTCGGGACAGGGTGGGTACAATGAGCAGTTCTTC.

This clonotype came up a few times. In nucleotides, the CDR3 is TGTGCCAGCAGTGACTCCCCTGAGACAGGGCAGCAAGAGACCCAGTACTTC. This sequence encodes CASSDSPETGQQETQYF. The rearrangement uses TRBV6-4 and TRBJ2-5; 7 positions match TRBD1. This CDR3 has 17 amino acids. Unmatched junction bases numbered 9, after V lost 0 bases and J lost 2 bases. CDR1 is MRHNA and CDR2 is SNTAGT in the germline V gene.

The genes are TRBV18 and TRBJ2-1; D tentatively fits TRBD1 or TRBD2 (5 bases each). This CDR3 is 14 amino acids long. Germline V gene lookup returns CDR1 KGHSH and CDR2 LQKENI. V shed 4 bases and J shed 8 bases, with 15 bases lying between them. CDR3 in DNA: TGTGCCAGCTCACTTACCGCCGGGGCGGATGAGCAGTTCTTC. Translating gives CASSLTAGADEQFF. The full variable domain, with the rest looked up from reference TRBV18 and TRBJ2-1, is NAGVMQNPRHLVRRRGQEARLRCSPMKGHSHVYWYRQLPEEGLKFMVYLQKENIIDESGMPKERFSAEFPKEGPSILRIQQVVRGDSAAYFCASSLTAGADEQFFGPGTRLTVL.

This clonotype occurred many times. The J gene is TRBJ2-5, the V gene TRBV5-6; weak D call: TRBD1 (6 bases). CDR1 is SGHDT and CDR2 is YYEEEE in the germline V gene. The CDR3 has 13 residues. The ends were cut back, 4 bases at V and 2 bases at J, with 9 bases in the middle. The CDR3 protein is CASSIGQQETQYF. DNA of the CDR3: TGTGCCAGCAGCATCGGACAGCAAGAGACCCAGTACTTC.

At least ten counts were recorded for this clonotype. The rearrangement links TRBV19 to TRBJ1-1; D might be TRBD1 (6 bases). The CDR3 is 12 amino acids. Trimming removed 9 bases from V and 5 bases from J, with 13 bases in between. From germline, CDR1 is LNHDA and CDR2 SQIVND (reference sequence). CDR3 loop: CASRGLITEAFF. CDR3 DNA sequence: TGTGCCAGCAGGGGTTTGATAACTGAAGCTTTCTTT.

This clonotype was counted between two and nine times. V is TRBV24-1 and J is TRBJ2-2; D not certain. Trimming left V 4 bases short and J 9 bases short, with 8 bases between. CDR1 and CDR2 from the germline V gene are KGHDR and SFDVKD. This CDR3 comprises 12 residues. Here the CDR3 reads CATSEGRRELFF. The CDR3 DNA reads TGTGCCACCAGTGAGGGAAGGAGGGAGCTGTTTTTT.